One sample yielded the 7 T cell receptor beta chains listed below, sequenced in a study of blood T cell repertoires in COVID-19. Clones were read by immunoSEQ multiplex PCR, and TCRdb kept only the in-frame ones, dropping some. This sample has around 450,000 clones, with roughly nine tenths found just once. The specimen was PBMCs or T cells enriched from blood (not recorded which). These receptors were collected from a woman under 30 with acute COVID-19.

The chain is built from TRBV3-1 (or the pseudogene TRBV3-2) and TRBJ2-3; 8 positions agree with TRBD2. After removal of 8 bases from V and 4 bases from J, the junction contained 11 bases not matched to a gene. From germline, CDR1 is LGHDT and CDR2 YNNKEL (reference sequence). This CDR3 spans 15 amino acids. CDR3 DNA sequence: TGTGCCAGCGGCGGCACGGGGGGGCAGGCAGATACGCAGTATTTT. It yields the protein CASGGTGGQADTQYF.

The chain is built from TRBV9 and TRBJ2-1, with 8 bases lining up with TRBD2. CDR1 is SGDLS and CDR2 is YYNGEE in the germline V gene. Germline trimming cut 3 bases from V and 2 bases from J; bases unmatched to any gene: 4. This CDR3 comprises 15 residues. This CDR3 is CASSATGGAYNEQFF. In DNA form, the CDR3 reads TGTGCCAGCAGCGCGACCGGGGGGGCCTACAATGAGCAGTTCTTC. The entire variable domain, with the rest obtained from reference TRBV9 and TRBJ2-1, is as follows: DSGVTQTPKHLITATGQRVTLRCSPRSGDLSVYWYQQSLDQGLQFLIQYYNGEERAKGNILERFSAQQFPDLHSELNLSSLELGDSALYFCASSATGGAYNEQFFGPGTRLTVL.

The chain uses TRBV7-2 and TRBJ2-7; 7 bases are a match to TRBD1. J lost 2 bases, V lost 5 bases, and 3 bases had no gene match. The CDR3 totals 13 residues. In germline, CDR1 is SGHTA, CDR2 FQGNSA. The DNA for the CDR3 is TGTGCCAGCAGCCAGGGGGTAACCTACGAGCAGTACTTC. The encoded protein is CASSQGVTYEQYF.

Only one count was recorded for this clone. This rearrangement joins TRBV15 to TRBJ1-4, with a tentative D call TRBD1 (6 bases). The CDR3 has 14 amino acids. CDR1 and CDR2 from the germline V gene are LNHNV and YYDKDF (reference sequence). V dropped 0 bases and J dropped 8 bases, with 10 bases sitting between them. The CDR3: CATSREDRLEKLFF. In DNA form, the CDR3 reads TGTGCCACCAGCAGAGAGGACAGACTAGAAAAACTGTTTTTT. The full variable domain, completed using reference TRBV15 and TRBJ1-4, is DAMVIQNPRYQVTQFGKPVTLSCSQTLNHNVMYWYQQKSSQAPKLLFHYYDKDFNNEADTPDNFQSRRPNTSFCFLDIRSPGLGDTAMYLCATSREDRLEKLFFGSGTQLSVL.

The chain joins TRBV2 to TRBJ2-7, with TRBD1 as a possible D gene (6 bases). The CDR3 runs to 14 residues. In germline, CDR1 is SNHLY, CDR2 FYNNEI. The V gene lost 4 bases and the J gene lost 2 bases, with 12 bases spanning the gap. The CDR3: CASSANRETYEQYF. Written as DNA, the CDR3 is TGTGCCAGCAGTGCGAACAGGGAAACCTACGAGCAGTACTTC.

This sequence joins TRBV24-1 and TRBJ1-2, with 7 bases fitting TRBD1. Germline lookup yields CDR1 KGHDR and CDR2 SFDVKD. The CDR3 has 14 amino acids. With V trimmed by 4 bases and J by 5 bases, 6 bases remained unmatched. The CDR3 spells CATSDLDRSYGYTF. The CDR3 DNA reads TGTGCCACCAGTGACCTGGACAGGAGTTATGGCTACACCTTC.

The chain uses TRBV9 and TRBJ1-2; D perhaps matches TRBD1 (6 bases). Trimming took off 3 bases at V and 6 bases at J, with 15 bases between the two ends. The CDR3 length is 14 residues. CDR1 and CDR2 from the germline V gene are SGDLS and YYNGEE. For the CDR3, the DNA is TGTGCCAGCAGCGCCGACGACAGGCTGGATGGCTACACCTTC. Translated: CASSADDRLDGYTF.